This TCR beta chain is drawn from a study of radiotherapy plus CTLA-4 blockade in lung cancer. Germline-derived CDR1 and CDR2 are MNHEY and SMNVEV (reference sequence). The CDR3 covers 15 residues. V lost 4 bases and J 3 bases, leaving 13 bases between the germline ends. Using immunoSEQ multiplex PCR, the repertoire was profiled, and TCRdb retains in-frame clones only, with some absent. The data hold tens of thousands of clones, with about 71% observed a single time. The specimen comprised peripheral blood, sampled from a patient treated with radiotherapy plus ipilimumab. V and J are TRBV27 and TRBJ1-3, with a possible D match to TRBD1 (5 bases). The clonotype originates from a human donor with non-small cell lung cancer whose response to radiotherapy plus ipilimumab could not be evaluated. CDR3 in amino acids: CASSSGRAGGNTIYF. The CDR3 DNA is TGTGCCAGCAGTTCCGGCAGGGCTGGTGGAAACACCATATATTTT.